This T cell receptor (beta chain) was identified during a study of blood T cell repertoires in COVID-19 (dated by TCRdb to about 2020). Turning to the overall study: The collaborator samples originated in the United States, Italy and Spain and spanned the acute and convalescent phases of COVID-19. The prospective study material was composed of cDNA or gDNA derived from T cells, B-cell-depleted T cells, or PBMCs. Subjects who had been exposed to COVID-19, were actively infected with it, or had recovered from it provided the deeply sampled blood TCRbeta repertoires that made up the dataset. The repertoires were released in a freely available public database intended as a resource for research on the immune response to SARS-CoV-2. The samples were drawn from the first 160 participants of the ongoing ImmuneRACE study and from 1,254 subjects provided by 6 global collaborators. The sample metadata nearly always contained a de-identified subject ID, COVID-19 status, age in years and sex. Where HLA class I and class II types were available, the types were taken from metadata supplied by the sample provider, not from assay-based typing.

As for this clone: The antigen it binds to is not known. Base qualities are not provided; no much larger clone lies one nucleotide away.

CDR3 length: 14 amino acids, cysteine to phenylalanine. The sequence is cut down to CDR3 DNA, 42 bases in frame from base 1. The germline V gene supplies CDR1 MNHNS and CDR2 SASEGT. The V end loses 2 bases and the J end loses 7 bases, and a stretch of 15 bases separates them. General conclusions and limits of the study: How much clinical and demographic metadata was included differed by source and by participant, and the metadata was provided uncurated.

TCRbeta CDR3 regions were amplified from genomic DNA by means of the immunoSEQ Assay, a bias-controlled multiplex PCR. As for how the authors treated the data: Nucleated cell counts per sample were estimated from amplification of reference gene primers within the assay. To quantify the absolute abundance of each unique TCRbeta CDR3 rearrangement, sequence reads were collapsed and filtered. For each sample, productive Simpson clonality was calculated as the square root of Simpson's diversity index across productive rearrangements. TCRdb limited this immuneACCESS table to in-frame rearrangements with V and J called. A share of clones is missing; checked studies link under half to unresolved V genes, and the rest is unexplained. The DNA was the basis for D and trimming; V, J and clone size are from that table. The sample table shows approximately 90,000 clones, and 75% to 90% are seen once. Around 1.3% of the sample comes from the top ten.

The collaborating institutions used their own protocols to collect whole blood in K2EDTA tubes. Collaborator samples were shipped for TCRbeta analysis as frozen whole blood, isolated PBMCs, or DNA extracted from either sample type. The clonotype was recovered from a man older than 75 with active or convalescent COVID-19. This sequence uses TRBV6-1 and TRBJ2-7; the D gene is possibly TRBD2, with 5 bases matching. Sequenced: peripheral blood. The DNA reads as follows: TGTGCCAGCAGTGAACGCCTAGAAGGCGGGGAGCAGTACTTC. The resulting protein is CASSERLEGGEQYF.